The 2 T cell receptor beta chains reported below all come from one sample, sequenced in a study of T cells in Graves' hyperthyroidism and ophthalmopathy. RNA transcripts provided the source from which TCR beta CDR3 regions were amplified. HTBI primers were the set used in a first-round RT-PCR of the TCR CDR3. TCRdb reanalysed the multiplex PCR reads using MiXCR and keeps one entry per CDR3 protein. The data show about 540,000 distinct CDR3 sequences, about 43% seen once. Sequencing input: peripheral blood or thyroid tissue (not recorded which). The receptors stem from a woman between 18 and 29 years old with Graves' hyperthyroidism.

Ten or more counts support this clonotype. The V call is TRBV15, the J call TRBJ2-6; 8 bases are shared with TRBD1. Germline V CDR1 and CDR2: LNHNV, YYDKDF (reference sequence). V lost 5 bases to trimming and J lost 0 bases; unmatched junction nucleotides: 12. The CDR3 spans 19 residues. The CDR3 spells CATSRLIGQGLSGANVLTF. The CDR3 region has the DNA TGTGCCACCAGCCGACTGATTGGACAGGGACTCTCTGGGGCCAACGTCCTGACTTTC.

The genes are TRBV2 and TRBJ2-2; 8 bases are shared with TRBD1. CDR1 and CDR2 (germline): SNHLY, FYNNEI. This CDR3 spans 15 amino acids. Losses at the gene ends were 4 bases for V and 7 bases for J; bases not matched to a gene: 8. The CDR3 coding sequence is TGTGCCAGCAGTGGACAGGGGCCTTGGATCGGGGAGCTGTTTTTT. This sequence encodes CASSGQGPWIGELFF.